This T cell receptor beta chain was sequenced during a study of T cells expressing NK-cell markers. The CDR3 sequence is 18 residues long. Looked up from germline, CDR1 is KGHSH and CDR2 is LQKENI. After re-calling the 5' RACE reads, TCRdb lists one entry per CDR3 protein, DNA absent. The sample table sets out 140,000 or so distinct CDR3 sequences. The sequencing sample was made of blood T cells: a sorted CD56 or NKG2C T cell subset, CD4+ or CD8+ T cells, or bulk PBMC T cells (not recorded which). V gene TRBV18 combines with J gene TRBJ1-5. The receptor was isolated from a man aged 18 to 29 in good health. CDR3: CASSPPGQGPYSNQPQHF.